Below are 32 T cell receptor beta chains sequenced from a single sample in a study of control samples from healthy donors and cancer patients. The data were produced by immunoSEQ multiplex PCR, yet TCRdb's version contains in-frame clones alone and is incomplete. The sample consists of about 180,000 clones, approximately 91% of them appearing once. Sequences were obtained from blood. These receptors originate from a woman aged 40 to 50 in good health.

CDR3 loop: CASSLRGSGNTIYF. CDR3 in DNA: TGTGCCAGCAGCCTTAGGGGATCCGGAAACACCATATATTTT. The chain couples TRBV14 to TRBJ1-3, with D possibly matching TRBD1 (5 bases). V was pared by 4 bases and J by 4 bases, with 11 bases between. Germline-derived CDR1 and CDR2 are SGHDN and FVKESK. This CDR3 has 14 amino acids.

This clone occurred a few times. The chain uses TRBV15 and TRBJ1-2; 7 nucleotides align to TRBD1. Germline V gene sequence: CDR1 LNHNV, CDR2 YYDKDF (reference sequence). The CDR3 runs to 15 residues. J was trimmed by 7 bases and V by 1 base; bases with no gene match: 9. The CDR3, as DNA: TGTGCCACCAGCAGAGTCGGACAGGTTGGCGGTGGCTACACCTTC. Its protein is CATSRVGQVGGGYTF. Filled out from reference TRBV15 and TRBJ1-2, the complete variable domain reads DAMVIQNPRYQVTQFGKPVTLSCSQTLNHNVMYWYQQKSSQAPKLLFHYYDKDFNNEADTPDNFQSRRPNTSFCFLDIRSPGLGDTAMYLCATSRVGQVGGGYTFGSGTRLTVV.

This clone was found once. The same CDR3 also results from other DNA sequences found in this sample. The chain joins TRBV28 to TRBJ2-5, with D uncertain. This CDR3 is built from 11 residues. Germline V lookup: CDR1 MDHEN, CDR2 SYDVKM. V was cut by 6 bases and J by 5 bases, with 7 bases left in between. CDR3 nucleotide sequence: TGTGCCAGCAGAGGTTCGGAGACCCAGTACTTC. Amino acids: CASRGSETQYF.

The V and J genes are TRBV27 and TRBJ1-5; D unresolved. Trimming cost V 9 bases and J 0 bases, with 24 bases left between them. The germline V gene has CDR1 MNHEY and CDR2 SMNVEV (reference sequence). The CDR3 contains 18 residues. In nucleotides, the CDR3 is TGTGCCAGGAACGCAATGTTCGCCCCTATTAATAGCAATCAGCCCCAGCATTTT. Its translation: CARNAMFAPINSNQPQHF.

The rearrangement joins TRBV6-1 to TRBJ2-7; 9 bases match TRBD1. Germline trimming cut 4 bases from V and 0 bases from J; bases unmatched to any gene: 10. Germline V gene sequence: CDR1 MNHNS, CDR2 SASEGT. The length of the CDR3 is 17 residues. This CDR3 is CASSAQPGQGLSYEQYF. The CDR3 region has the DNA TGTGCCAGCAGTGCTCAACCGGGACAGGGCCTCTCCTACGAGCAGTACTTC.

The chain uses TRBV5-4 and TRBJ1-4, with 7 positions matching TRBD1. V gave up 4 bases and J gave up 3 bases; unmatched junction bases: 9. The germline V gene has CDR1 SGHNT and CDR2 YYREEE (reference sequence). CDR3 length: 16 amino acids. The DNA for the CDR3 is TGTGCCAGCAGCCGTAGACAGGGACAGTCTAATGAAAAACTGTTTTTT. Its translation is CASSRRQGQSNEKLFF.

This clone was seen only a few times. This sequence joins TRBV25-1 and TRBJ1-1, with D possibly TRBD1 on 6 matching bases. Trimming left V 1 base short and J 4 bases short, with 10 bases between. Per germline, CDR1 MGHDK and CDR2 SYGVNS. The length of the CDR3 is 14 residues. The DNA for the CDR3 is TGTGCCAGCAGTGAATGGGGGGGGCCCACTGAAGCTTTCTTT. Amino acid sequence: CASSEWGGPTEAFF.

This clone was counted once. This chain links TRBV28 with TRBJ2-7; D not resolved. Germline CDR1 MDHEN, CDR2 SYDVKM. This CDR3 region has 13 residues. Trimming removed 2 bases at V and 1 base at J, with 6 bases between. This CDR3 is CASSLRPSYEQYF. The CDR3, as DNA: TGTGCCAGCAGTTTACGACCGTCCTACGAGCAGTACTTC.

This clone was picked up one time. This chain joins TRBV4-1 and TRBJ1-1, with D possibly matching TRBD1 (5 bases). This CDR3 region has 15 residues. Trimming pared 0 bases from V and 1 base from J, leaving 9 bases between. Germline CDR1 MGHRA, CDR2 YSYEKL. The CDR3 DNA follows: TGCGCCAGCAGCCAAGATCAGGGCCCGAACACTGAAGCTTTCTTT. Translated: CASSQDQGPNTEAFF.

The rearrangement uses TRBV27 and TRBJ2-3; maybe TRBD2 (6 bases). Deletions cut 3 bases from V and 0 bases from J, with 10 bases between. From germline, CDR1 is MNHEY and CDR2 SMNVEV (reference sequence). The CDR3 covers 15 residues. This chain's CDR3 is CASSFAGPSTDTQYF. The CDR3 region has the DNA TGTGCCAGCAGTTTCGCGGGACCAAGCACAGATACGCAGTATTTT.

A few counts support this clone. With a much larger clone just one base away, this may be a read error. This specimen includes other DNA sequences encoding the same CDR3. V gene TRBV5-6 combines with J gene TRBJ1-5; D unresolved. The germline gives CDR1 SGHDT, CDR2 YYEEEE. The CDR3 extends over 12 amino acids. The V gene lost 0 bases and the J gene lost 5 bases, with 3 bases spanning the gap. The CDR3 nucleotides are TGTGCCAGCAGCTTGGTAGATCAGCCCCAGCATTTT. Amino acids: CASSLVDQPQHF.

The rearrangement links TRBV29-1 to TRBJ1-1; 12 bases align to TRBD1. The CDR3 has 14 amino acids. The germline gives CDR1 SQVTM, CDR2 ANQGSEA. J gave up 5 bases and V 7 bases, and 8 bases lay outside the gene matches. The CDR3 nucleotides are TGCAGCGGTGGGACAGGGGGCGCGTGGACTGAAGCTTTCTTT. It is translated as CSGGTGGAWTEAFF.

The rearrangement links TRBV3-1 (or the pseudogene TRBV3-2) to TRBJ2-2; D gene uncertain. Germline V gene sequence: CDR1 LGHDT, CDR2 YNNKEL (reference sequence). The CDR3 consists of 13 residues. Trimming removed 3 bases from V and 4 bases from J, with 6 bases in between. CDR3 bases: TGTGCCAGCAGCCAGGCGGCCACCGGGGAGCTGTTTTTT. Translating gives CASSQAATGELFF.

The rearrangement links TRBV5-1 to TRBJ1-6; D remains unclear. This CDR3 spans 16 amino acids. CDR1 is SGHRS and CDR2 is YFSETQ in the germline V gene. Trimming shortened V by 1 base and J by 0 bases, and 8 bases separated the two germline ends. The CDR3 spells CASSLSTASYNSPLHF. The CDR3 coding sequence is TGCGCCAGCAGCTTGTCGACGGCCTCCTATAATTCACCCCTCCACTTT.

J is TRBJ2-1 and V is TRBV20-1, with 13 bases matching TRBD2. CDR1 and CDR2 from the germline V gene are DFQATT and SNEGSKA (reference sequence). Trimming took 3 bases from V and 6 from J; bases not matched to a gene: 8. The CDR3 sequence is 16 residues long. CDR3 bases: TGCAGTGCTAGTCTCCCGGGACTAGCGGGGTTCAATGAGCAGTTCTTC. Translating it yields CSASLPGLAGFNEQFF.

This chain uses TRBV5-5 with TRBJ2-2, with TRBD2 matching over 14 bases. With V trimmed by 4 bases and J by 5 bases, 7 bases remained unmatched. CDR3 size: 17 residues. Germline-derived CDR1 and CDR2 are SGHKS and YYEKEE (reference sequence). Written as DNA, the CDR3 is TGTGCCAGCAGCCGGCCCGGGACTAGCGGGGGTACCGGGGAGCTGTTTTTT. Translated: CASSRPGTSGGTGELFF.

V gene TRBV5-1 combines with J gene TRBJ2-3; D may match TRBD1 or TRBD2 (5 bases each). Germline CDR1 reads SGHRS; CDR2 reads YFSETQ. The V and J ends lost 4 bases and 6 bases respectively, with 15 bases between them. This CDR3 is 14 amino acids long. CDR3 in DNA: TGCGCCAGCAGCGATTTGGGACCCGCGGATACGCAGTATTTT. It is translated as CASSDLGPADTQYF.

The CDR3: CASSFVPGHNTGELFF. The CDR3 bases are TGTGCCAGCAGTTTTGTCCCCGGGCATAACACCGGGGAGCTGTTTTTT. The V gene is TRBV27, the J gene TRBJ2-2; D is unclear. Germline loops: CDR1 MNHEY, CDR2 SMNVEV (reference sequence). The ends were cut back, 3 bases at V and 2 bases at J, with 13 bases in the middle. This CDR3 is 16 amino acids long.

The rearrangement uses TRBV7-9 and TRBJ1-2, with no clear D. CDR3 length: 12 amino acids. Germline loops: CDR1 SEHNR, CDR2 FQNEAQ (reference sequence). Trimming shortened V by 7 bases and J by 5 bases, and 11 bases separated the two germline ends. CDR3 residues: CASTSDWYGYTF. CDR3 nucleotide sequence: TGTGCCAGCACCTCGGACTGGTATGGCTACACCTTC.

The chain joins TRBV11-2 to TRBJ1-1, with 8 nucleotides matching TRBD1. CDR1 SGHAT and CDR2 FQNNGV come from the germline V gene. The trim removed 5 bases at V and 0 bases at J, leaving 8 bases unmatched. This CDR3 is built from 16 residues. CDR3 loop: CASSPHGGQVNTEAFF. In nucleotides, the CDR3 is TGTGCCAGCAGCCCCCATGGGGGACAGGTGAACACTGAAGCTTTCTTT.

This chain links TRBV12-3 or TRBV12-4 with TRBJ1-1; TRBD1 agrees at 7 bases. The CDR3 runs 11 residues. Trimming took 6 bases from V and 6 from J; bases not matched to a gene: 1. The CDR3 bases are TGTGCCAGCAGGGGGACAGCTGAAGCTTTCTTT. Protein sequence: CASRGTAEAFF.

The table lists this clone with a count of one. The V and J genes are TRBV7-3 and TRBJ2-1, with a tentative D call TRBD2 (5 bases). The germline CDR1 and CDR2 sequences are SGHTA and FQGTGA. Trimming removed 3 bases from V and 5 bases from J, with 11 bases in between. This CDR3 comprises 14 residues. CDR3 sequence reads: CASSFNGNNNEQFF. In DNA form, the CDR3 reads TGTGCCAGCAGCTTTAACGGGAATAACAATGAGCAGTTCTTC.

This chain uses TRBV5-6 with TRBJ2-5; tentatively, D is TRBD2 (5 bases). CDR3 size: 14 residues. Germline V gives CDR1 SGHDT, CDR2 YYEEEE. The V and J ends lost 3 bases and 5 bases respectively, with 14 bases between them. As DNA, the CDR3 is TGTGCCAGCAGCTCCTCGGGGTCGGTGGAGACCCAGTACTTC. Translation gives CASSSSGSVETQYF.

V and J are TRBV9 and TRBJ2-2; D may be TRBD1 (6 bases). Germline V CDR1 and CDR2: SGDLS, YYNGEE. Between the trimmed V and J ends, which lost 0 bases and 6 bases, there was a span of 15 bases. This CDR3 comprises 16 residues. Here the CDR3 reads CASSVGPEQGSGELFF. DNA for the CDR3: TGTGCCAGCAGCGTAGGTCCGGAACAGGGTTCCGGGGAGCTGTTTTTT.

The chain employs TRBV4-1 and TRBJ1-3; perhaps TRBD1 as D (5 bases). Germline CDR1 and CDR2: MGHRA and YSYEKL. Deletions cut 1 base from V and 0 bases from J, with 10 bases between. This CDR3 comprises 16 residues. CDR3 region: CASSQVRAGSGNTIYF. CDR3 bases: TGCGCCAGCAGCCAAGTCAGGGCAGGCTCTGGAAACACCATATATTTT.

The rearrangement uses TRBV5-4 and TRBJ2-1, with D perhaps matching TRBD1 (6 bases). From germline, CDR1 is SGHNT and CDR2 YYREEE (reference sequence). V was pared by 4 bases and J by 4 bases, with 9 bases between. The CDR3 is 13 amino acids. CDR3 in amino acids: CASSRDNYNEQFF. CDR3 DNA: TGTGCCAGCAGCCGGGACAATTACAATGAGCAGTTCTTC.

The chain links TRBV3-1 (or the pseudogene TRBV3-2) to TRBJ1-3; possible D gene TRBD1, 5 bases. Germline values: CDR1 LGHDT, CDR2 YNNKEL (reference sequence). The CDR3 extends over 16 amino acids. The V end lost 4 bases, the J end lost 0 bases, and 13 bases lay between the germline ends. CDR3 sequence: CASSPWRGLSGNTIYF. The CDR3 DNA follows: TGTGCCAGCAGCCCTTGGCGGGGCCTCTCTGGAAACACCATATATTTT.

This chain joins TRBV10-2 and TRBJ1-1; TRBD1 is a possible D gene (5 bases). CDR1 is WSHSY, CDR2 SAAADI, per germline. The CDR3 is 13 amino acids. V lost 3 bases and J lost 3, with 8 bases in between. The CDR3 here is CASSDSGYTEAFF. CDR3 DNA: TGCGCCAGCAGTGACTCAGGGTACACTGAAGCTTTCTTT.

The chain combines TRBV7-9 with TRBJ1-2; D perhaps matches TRBD1 (5 bases). This CDR3 contains 15 residues. Germline values: CDR1 SEHNR, CDR2 FQNEAQ (reference sequence). V was cut by 0 bases and J by 7 bases, with 15 bases left in between. Here the CDR3 reads CASSLAAGGVAGYTF. The CDR3 DNA follows: TGTGCCAGCAGCTTAGCGGCGGGGGGAGTGGCTGGCTACACCTTC.

This clone appeared once. This chain connects TRBV3-1 (or the pseudogene TRBV3-2) to TRBJ2-5; TRBD1 matches at 9 bases. Germline loops: CDR1 LGHDT, CDR2 YNNKEL (reference sequence). The CDR3 has 16 amino acids. The V and J ends lost 5 bases and 5 bases, in that order; junction bases with no gene match: 12. CDR3 coding DNA: TGTGCCAGCAGCGCTATCGGGACAGGGCTTCGGGAGACCCAGTACTTC. Translating gives CASSAIGTGLRETQYF.

A single count supports this clone. The CDR3 region has the DNA TGTGCCAGCAGCCTACAGGGGAACACTGAAGCTTTCTTT. Amino acids: CASSLQGNTEAFF. The chain combines TRBV14 with TRBJ1-1, with TRBD1 as a possible D gene (6 bases). CDR1 is SGHDN, CDR2 FVKESK, per germline. Trimming cost V 4 bases and J 1 base, with 7 bases left between them. CDR3 length equals 13 residues.

The chain links TRBV12-2 to TRBJ2-3; the table's D call, TRBD2, was not checked against the DNA. TRBV12-2 is a pseudogene. The length of the CDR3 is 14 residues. DNA of the CDR3: TGTGCAAGTCGCTTAGCGGGGGGGCCAGATACGCAGTATTTT. Protein sequence: CASRLAGGPDTQYF.